Listed below are T cell receptor beta chains from one sample, sequenced in a study of T cell repertoires in cytomegalovirus infection. No antigen is known for these receptors. MiXCR, applied by TCRdb to the reads, yields one record per CDR3 protein. Among about 770,000 distinct CDR3 sequences listed, roughly 29% were seen once. The source was cultured CD8+ T cells from PBMCs, collected from culture after CMV antigen stimulation. The receptors were gathered from a human donor in good health (CMV status not recorded). Some clones in this sample may be carry-over from other donors' samples. CDR3s include the opening cysteine and the closing phenylalanine or tryptophan. The order of the fields is V gene, J gene, clone size, D gene, CDR3 protein, CDR3 DNA. D genes are given only for firm matches. Clone size is shown for a subset of rows, as once, few, many or a class of expanded clone.

>TRBV7-9|TRBJ2-5|.|.
CASSFPPGETQYF
TGTGCCAGCAGCTTCCCCCCGGGGGAGACCCAGTACTTC
>TRBV7-6|TRBJ2-7|.|.
CASSPATERGRHEQYF
TGTGCCAGCAGCCCGGCGACCGAACGAGGCCGACACGAGCAGTACTTC
>TRBV24-1|TRBJ2-2|few|.
CATRGEVGELFF
TGTGCCACCAGAGGGGAAGTCGGGGAGCTGTTTTTT
>TRBV5-4|TRBJ2-2|many|.
CASSLAGSGPGELFF
TGTGCCAGCAGCTTGGCCGGTAGCGGCCCCGGGGAGCTGTTTTTT
>TRBV27|TRBJ2-2|few|.
CASSSPHPRGGRTGELFF
TGTGCCAGCAGTTCTCCACACCCAAGGGGGGGCCGAACCGGGGAGCTGTTTTTT
>TRBV6-6|TRBJ2-7|few|.
CASSPRDFGDEQYF
TGTGCCAGCAGTCCCCGGGACTTCGGAGACGAGCAGTACTTC
>TRBV5-1|TRBJ2-1|.|TRBD1
CASSVGQGTWNEQFF
TGCGCCAGCAGCGTGGGACAGGGGACGTGGAATGAGCAGTTCTTC
>TRBV10-3|TRBJ2-5|few|TRBD1
CAISDPDRGGETQYF
TGTGCCATCAGTGACCCCGACAGGGGTGGCGAGACCCAGTACTTC
>TRBV7-9|TRBJ2-5|few|.
CASSLDRGRYQETQYF
TGTGCCAGCAGCTTGGATCGGGGGCGGTACCAAGAGACCCAGTACTTC
>TRBV12-3/TRBV12-4|TRBJ1-1|many|.
CASSWGHYGTPNTEAFF
TGTGCCAGCAGTTGGGGCCACTATGGGACACCGAACACTGAAGCTTTCTTT
>TRBV6-1|TRBJ2-3|few|TRBD2
CASGKRGGVEDTQYF
TGTGCCAGCGGAAAGCGGGGGGGCGTGGAAGATACGCAGTATTTT
>TRBV20-1|TRBJ1-1|few|.
CSARDRGHLEAFF
TGCAGTGCTAGAGATCGGGGACACCTAGAAGCTTTCTTT
>TRBV6-2/TRBV6-3|TRBJ2-1|.|TRBD1
CASSYSTGGYNEQFF
TGTGCCAGCAGTTACTCGACAGGGGGTTACAATGAGCAGTTCTTC
>TRBV20-1|TRBJ2-1|.|.
CSARPPWDNEQFF
TGCAGTGCTAGACCCCCTTGGGACAATGAGCAGTTCTTC
>TRBV11-3|TRBJ2-2|.|.
CASSPPGGGANTGELFF
TGTGCCAGCAGCCCGCCTGGGGGGGGCGCGAACACCGGGGAGCTGTTTTTT
>TRBV20-1|TRBJ2-7|.|.
CSARAWGEQYF
TGCAGTGCTAGAGCATGGGGCGAGCAGTACTTC
>TRBV19|TRBJ1-5|few|TRBD1
CASSRPPGQISNQPQHF
TGTGCCAGTAGTAGACCCCCGGGACAGATTAGCAATCAGCCCCAGCATTTT
>TRBV6-5|TRBJ2-3|few|.
CASTPGVGGKDTQYF
TGTGCCAGCACGCCAGGGGTGGGTGGCAAAGATACGCAGTATTTT
>TRBV5-6|TRBJ1-1|few|TRBD1
CASSRATTGRVEAFF
TGTGCCAGCAGCCGCGCCACGACAGGGCGGGTTGAAGCTTTCTTT
>TRBV25-1|TRBJ2-5|few|TRBD2
CASSVRGEVYF
TGTGCCAGCAGCGTACGGGGGGAGGTCTACTTC
>TRBV5-6|TRBJ2-3|.|TRBD2
CASSLGGSGGPGDTQYF
TGTGCCAGCAGCTTGGGTGGTAGCGGGGGGCCTGGAGATACGCAGTATTTT
>TRBV11-3|TRBJ2-7|few|.
CASSPLVGLRYEQYF
TGTGCCAGCAGCCCCTTGGTGGGGCTACGGTACGAGCAGTACTTC
>TRBV5-1|TRBJ2-2|few|.
CASSPPSNTGELFF
TGCGCCAGCAGCCCGCCTAGCAACACCGGGGAGCTGTTTTTT
>TRBV6-5|TRBJ1-3|.|.
CASSYVSGF
TGTGCCAGCAGTTACGTATCGGGATTT
>TRBV7-8|TRBJ2-1|many|.
CASTPPTENNEQFF
TGTGCCAGCACCCCACCGACCGAAAACAATGAGCAGTTCTTC
>TRBV12-3/TRBV12-4|TRBJ2-1|few|TRBD1
CASSSWDRVGEQFF
TGTGCCAGCAGTTCGTGGGACAGGGTCGGTGAGCAGTTCTTC
>TRBV7-8|TRBJ1-2|.|.
CASSPLRQGKGYGYTF
TGTGCCAGCAGCCCCCTACGCCAGGGAAAGGGCTATGGCTACACCTTC
>TRBV7-6|TRBJ2-2|.|.
CASSLVGTTVTGELFF
TGTGCCAGCAGCTTAGTCGGCACAACGGTCACCGGGGAGCTGTTTTTT
>TRBV7-8|TRBJ2-1|many|TRBD2
CASSGNLAGAVNYNEQFF
TGTGCCAGCAGCGGTAACCTAGCGGGGGCTGTAAATTACAATGAGCAGTTCTTC
>TRBV6-8|TRBJ2-2|few|TRBD2
CASSWDYDTGELFF
TGTGCCAGCAGCTGGGACTATGACACCGGGGAGCTGTTTTTT
>TRBV27|TRBJ1-5|many|TRBD1
CASSTRLPDRDQPQHF
TGTGCCAGCAGTACCCGTCTCCCCGACAGGGATCAGCCCCAGCATTTT
>TRBV5-5|TRBJ2-7|.|.
CASSLWWGGDPLNYEQYF
TGTGCCAGCAGCTTGTGGTGGGGGGGCGATCCACTTAACTACGAGCAGTACTTC
>TRBV7-2|TRBJ1-1|many|.
CASSWGGRIEAFF
TGTGCCAGCAGCTGGGGGGGACGGATTGAAGCTTTCTTT
>TRBV7-6|TRBJ2-7|.|TRBD2
CASSLVVGGVTDPLYEQYF
TGTGCCAGCAGCTTAGTAGTGGGGGGGGTTACGGACCCTCTATACGAGCAGTACTTC
>TRBV6-8|TRBJ2-3|few|TRBD1
CATPPDREFRTDTQYF
TGTGCCACCCCGCCGGACAGGGAATTTCGCACAGATACGCAGTATTTT
>TRBV7-8|TRBJ1-1|many|.
CASSPSRGGNTEAFF
TGTGCCAGCAGCCCCAGTAGAGGAGGGAACACTGAAGCTTTCTTT
>TRBV6-2/TRBV6-3|TRBJ2-2|.|.
CASSYSKPGSAGELFF
TGTGCCAGCAGTTACTCGAAGCCAGGGTCTGCCGGGGAGCTGTTTTTT
>TRBV5-1|TRBJ2-7|.|TRBD1
CASSTGQGSNEQYF
TGCGCCAGCAGCACGGGACAGGGGAGCAACGAGCAGTACTTC
>TRBV27|TRBJ2-7|many|.
CASRDGSYEQYF
TGTGCCAGCAGGGATGGGTCCTACGAGCAGTACTTC
>TRBV7-6|TRBJ1-1|many|.
CASSLSAYDVGVNTEAFF
TGTGCCAGCAGCTTATCGGCTTATGACGTTGGGGTGAACACTGAAGCTTTCTTT
>TRBV4-3|TRBJ2-1|.|TRBD1
CASSRRTGAGDEQFF
TGCGCCAGCAGCCGAAGGACAGGGGCGGGGGATGAGCAGTTCTTC